A selection of T cell receptor beta chains follows, all from one sample in a study of blood T cell repertoires in COVID-19. The protocol was immunoSEQ multiplex PCR, while the TCRdb copy is restricted to in-frame clones and leaves out a portion. The sample consists of about 210,000 clones, 82% of them appearing once. Sequencing used peripheral blood. These receptors were obtained from a woman between 55 and 75 years old with COVID-19, enrolled during active disease. Both conserved end residues are part of each CDR3. Each record gives: clone size, D gene, J gene, V gene, CDR3 DNA, CDR3 protein. D genes are given only for firm matches. Clone size, where shown, is once, few, many, or a class for clones that have expanded.

NA,TRBD2,TRBJ2-3,TRBV2,TGTGCCAGCAGTTACGGGAGGACCGCAGATACGCAGTATTTT,CASSYGRTADTQYF
NA,NA,TRBJ1-6,TRBV7-2,TGTGCCAGCAGCTCCCGGGCAGGGTCCTATAATTCACCCCTCCACTTT,CASSSRAGSYNSPLHF
few,NA,TRBJ2-5,TRBV7-3,TGTGCCAGCAGCCCCGCAGGTTCTTACCAAGAGACCCAGTACTTC,CASSPAGSYQETQYF
NA,NA,TRBJ2-1,TRBV24-1,TGTGCCACCAGTGACCGTCTAGGGGGGGCCGGTTCGAATGAGCAGTTCTTC,CATSDRLGGAGSNEQFF
NA,TRBD1,TRBJ1-6,TRBV27,TGTGCCAGCAGTCCCTTGCGGACAGGGGTTAATTCACCCCTCCACTTT,CASSPLRTGVNSPLHF
NA,NA,TRBJ1-2,TRBV5-1,TGCGCCAGCAGCTTGGAGGGCAGGGAATATGGCTACACCTTC,CASSLEGREYGYTF
NA,NA,TRBJ1-6,TRBV28,TGTGCCAGCACGGGGGAGAATTCACCCCTCCACTTT,CASTGENSPLHF
NA,NA,TRBJ2-5,TRBV20-1,TGCAGTCCCAGTTACCAAGAGACCCAGTACTTC,CSPSYQETQYF
NA,NA,TRBJ1-2,TRBV19,TGTGCCAGTAGTATACCGGCAGGGTATGGCTACACCTTC,CASSIPAGYGYTF
NA,NA,TRBJ1-3,TRBV30,TGTGCCTGGAGTGTCGGGACAGGAAACACCATATATTTT,CAWSVGTGNTIYF
few,TRBD1,TRBJ1-2,TRBV7-2,TGTGCCAGCAGCTTAGGAGGACAGGGGAACTATGGCTACACCTTC,CASSLGGQGNYGYTF
NA,TRBD1,TRBJ1-4,TRBV5-1,TGCGCCAGCAGCCCAGGGGGCGGAAGCGAAAAACTGTTTTTT,CASSPGGGSEKLFF
NA,TRBD1,TRBJ2-3,TRBV7-3,TGTGCCAGCAGCTCGACAGGGTTTGCAGATACGCAGTATTTT,CASSSTGFADTQYF
NA,TRBD1,TRBJ1-4,TRBV5-1,TGCGCCAGCAGCTATCAGGGGGCGGAAGATGAAAAACTGTTTTTT,CASSYQGAEDEKLFF
NA,NA,TRBJ1-1,TRBV21-1,TGTGCCAGCAGCAAAGGGGTAAGGGACAGCCCTATGAACACTGAAGCTTTCTTT,CASSKGVRDSPMNTEAFF
NA,NA,TRBJ2-2,TRBV5-1,TGCGCCAGCAGCTCGGGCACGGGGACCGGGGAGCTGTTTTTT,CASSSGTGTGELFF
NA,TRBD1,TRBJ1-2,TRBV19,TGTGCCAGTATCGCCCACCGGGACAGGGGTTCCTATGGCTACACCTTC,CASIAHRDRGSYGYTF
NA,TRBD1,TRBJ1-2,TRBV6-1,TGTGCCAGCAGTGAAACGGGACGACAGGGCTTCGACTACACCTTC,CASSETGRQGFDYTF
NA,TRBD1,TRBJ2-2,TRBV11-1,TGTGCCAGCAGCTCAGGGGACAGGGCGAACACCGGGGAGCTGTTTTTT,CASSSGDRANTGELFF
NA,NA,TRBJ2-5,TRBV19,TGTGCCAGTAGCCGGGACAACCAAGAGACCCAGTACTTC,CASSRDNQETQYF
once,NA,TRBJ2-3,TRBV7-2,TGTGCCAGCAGCCACAGGGATACGCAGTATTTT,CASSHRDTQYF
NA,TRBD1,TRBJ1-2,TRBV5-1,TGCGCCAGCAGCACCAGGGGGCAGGTCGATGGCTACACCTTC,CASSTRGQVDGYTF
NA,NA,TRBJ2-2,TRBV6-4,TGTGCCCGAACAGGGATCGGGGAGCTGTTTTTT,CARTGIGELFF
NA,TRBD1,TRBJ1-4,TRBV28,TGTGCCAGCAGGCCGGGACAGGCTAATGAAAAACTGTTTTTT,CASRPGQANEKLFF
NA,NA,TRBJ1-1,TRBV11-3,TGTGCCAGCAGCTATTCAGAGAACACTGAAGCTTTCTTT,CASSYSENTEAFF
NA,NA,TRBJ1-1,TRBV6-5,TGTGCCAGCAGCCGGCTACAGGCGCAAACCACTGAAGCTTTCTTT,CASSRLQAQTTEAFF
NA,NA,TRBJ2-5,TRBV18,TGTGCCAGCTCACTACAGGGAGTTGGAGAGACCCAGTACTTC,CASSLQGVGETQYF
few,TRBD1,TRBJ1-2,TRBV2,TGTGCCAGCAGGTCGGGACAGCTCTATGGCTACACCTTC,CASRSGQLYGYTF
NA,TRBD2,TRBJ2-1,TRBV14,TGTGCCAGCAGCCAAGAAAGGGGAGGACTAGCGGGAGGTCTGGAGCAGTTCTTC,CASSQERGGLAGGLEQFF
NA,NA,TRBJ2-1,TRBV11-3,TGTGCCAGCAGCTTAGAACAGGGAACCTACAATGAGCAGTTCTTC,CASSLEQGTYNEQFF
NA,NA,TRBJ2-7,TRBV7-2,TGTGCTGCCACCTATAACTCCTACGAGCAGTACTTC,CAATYNSYEQYF
few,NA,TRBJ2-5,TRBV5-8,TGTGCCAGCAGCTCCCGCGGGACAGCTCAAGAGACCCAGTACTTC,CASSSRGTAQETQYF
NA,TRBD2,TRBJ2-3,TRBV4-2,TGTGCCAGCAGCCAAGCGGGAGGGCCAAGTAGAGATACGCAGTATTTT,CASSQAGGPSRDTQYF
NA,TRBD1,TRBJ1-2,TRBV7-2,TGTGCCAGCAGCCCCCCGGGACAGGAATATGGCTACACCTTC,CASSPPGQEYGYTF
NA,NA,TRBJ2-5,TRBV19,TGTGCCAGTAGTACTCGGGGGACCCTTGAAGAGACCCAGTACTTC,CASSTRGTLEETQYF
NA,NA,TRBJ2-5,TRBV3-1/TRBV3-2,TGTGCCAGCAAGTCGGGCCAGAGGGAAGAGACCCAGTACTTC,CASKSGQREETQYF
NA,NA,TRBJ2-2,TRBV5-1,TGCGCCAGCAGTTTAAACACCGGGGAGCTGTTTTTT,CASSLNTGELFF
NA,NA,TRBJ1-6,TRBV7-2,TGTGCCAGCAGCTCTGTTACAGGTTTAGGGGTTGGGGATTCACCCCTCCACTTT,CASSSVTGLGVGDSPLHF
few,NA,TRBJ1-5,TRBV5-1,TGCGCCAGCACCAAAACACCGGGTGTCAATCAGCCCCAGCATTTT,CASTKTPGVNQPQHF
NA,TRBD2,TRBJ2-2,TRBV2,TGTGCCAGCAGGCGGGAGTTGGGAGCCGGGGAGCTGTTTTTT,CASRRELGAGELFF
few,TRBD1,TRBJ1-2,TRBV6-1,TGTGCCAGCAGTGAGGGGGACAGTGGGAACTATGGCTACACCTTC,CASSEGDSGNYGYTF